This T cell receptor (beta chain) was sequenced in a study of cytomegalovirus exposure and HLA in healthy donors. Points from the study as a whole: The listing of approximately 160 TCR beta chains classed them as cytomegalovirus-associated. V- and J-gene trimming in TCR beta was tied to a missense DCLRE1C variant by an analysis performed later. Roughly even sequencing depth across donors was the assumption behind the presence/absence analyses.

The length of the CDR3 is 13 residues. The V and J ends lost 1 base and 4 bases respectively, with 7 bases between them. Germline V CDR1 and CDR2: SGHDN, FVKESK. Notes on this clone: The antigen is not known.

Primers: 60 Vbeta forward and 13 Jbeta reverse. Data came from immunoSEQ multiplex PCR; TCRdb stores just in-frame clones and leaves some out. The sample's table shows 130,000 or so clones. The sample was PBMCs. This sequence was found in a woman in her thirties or forties in good health and CMV-seronegative. The chain has TRBV14 and TRBJ2-5; D may be TRBD2 (5 bases). CDR3 nucleotides: TGTGCCAGCAGCCAAGGAGGGCTAGAGACCCAGTACTTC. This sequence encodes CASSQGGLETQYF.